This T cell receptor (beta chain) was observed in a study of cytomegalovirus exposure and HLA in healthy donors. Study-wide results and caveats: CMV antigen specificity of a few CMV-associated chains was confirmed in vitro. A classifier reportedly called cytomegalovirus status with high sensitivity and specificity.

Produced via immunoSEQ multiplex PCR; TCRdb's table is partial and in-frame only. The sample has under 150,000 clones; more than 85% are singletons. Concerning this clone itself: No antigen is known for it.

Sequenced: PBMCs. The TCR was taken from a man between 18 and 29 years old in good health and CMV-seropositive.

The CDR3, as DNA: TGTGCCAGCAGTGTAACTAGCGGGGGTGTGAATGAGCAGTTCTTC. Protein: CASSVTSGGVNEQFF. The chain couples TRBV2 to TRBJ2-1; the match to TRBD2 covers 11 bases. With 4 bases clipped from V and 7 bases from J, the junction kept 6 bases outside the gene matches. The CDR3 spans 15 residues. Germline V CDR1 and CDR2: SNHLY, FYNNEI.